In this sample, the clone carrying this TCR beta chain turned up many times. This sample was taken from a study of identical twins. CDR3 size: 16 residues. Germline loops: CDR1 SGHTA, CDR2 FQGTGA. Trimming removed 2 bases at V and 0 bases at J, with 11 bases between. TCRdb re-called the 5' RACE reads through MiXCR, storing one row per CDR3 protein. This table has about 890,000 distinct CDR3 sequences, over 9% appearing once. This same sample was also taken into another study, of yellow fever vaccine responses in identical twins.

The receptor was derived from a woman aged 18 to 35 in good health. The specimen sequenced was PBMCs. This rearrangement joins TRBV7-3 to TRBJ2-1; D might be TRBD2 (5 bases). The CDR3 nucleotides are TGTGCCAGCAGCTTATTGCGGGCCAGCTCCTACAATGAGCAGTTCTTC. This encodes CASSLLRASSYNEQFF.